This T cell receptor (beta chain) was sequenced in a study of blood T cell repertoires in COVID-19. On the study more broadly: The United States, Italy and Spain provided the acute and convalescent COVID-19 samples.

Losses at the gene ends were 4 bases for V and 4 bases for J; bases not matched to a gene: 8. Looked up from germline, CDR1 is SGHTS and CDR2 is YDEGEE. This CDR3 has 15 residues. Sequencing was performed with immunoSEQ multiplex PCR; in TCRdb, only in-frame clones are kept and a portion is missing. Of nearly 85,000 clones listed, 65% to 85% are singletons. The source material was peripheral blood. The receptor was derived from a woman aged 55 to 70 with acute or convalescent COVID-19. This sequence joins TRBV5-8 and TRBJ2-3; 8 bases are shared with TRBD2. CDR3 region: CASSLGLVVSDTQYF. The CDR3 nucleotides read TGTGCCAGCAGCCTGGGACTAGTTGTTTCAGATACGCAGTATTTT. Using reference TRBV5-8 and TRBJ2-3 for the parts outside the CDR3, the full variable domain is EAGVTQSPTHLIKTRGQQATLRCSPISGHTSVYWYQQALGLGLQFLLWYDEGEERNRGNFPPRFSGRQFPNYSSELNVNALELEDSALYLCASSLGLVVSDTQYFGPGTRLTVL.